This T cell receptor (beta chain) was sequenced for a study of T cells after yellow fever vaccination. The study made its TCR cDNA through 5'RACE template switching. That step introduced a universal primer site along with UMIs. TCRdb fed the 5' RACE reads into MiXCR, producing one record per CDR3 protein. The table shows hundreds of thousands of distinct CDR3 sequences, with about an eighth occurring only once. As for this clonotype: Its antigen is unidentified.

Germline CDR1 SGHTA, CDR2 FQGNSA. The CDR3 runs 16 residues. Trimming stripped 2 bases from V and 0 bases from J, with 8 bases between. Regarding the study as a whole: Weaker overall was a secondary response that nonetheless peaked faster, on day 5 versus 15.

J is TRBJ2-6 and V is TRBV7-2; D gene uncertain. The clonotype originates from a man aged 18 to 29 who received the YFV17D yellow fever vaccine. Here the sequenced sample was CD4+ T cells sorted from PBMCs, taken 15 days after the yellow fever booster vaccination. CDR3 in amino acids: CASSLLGSSGANVLTF. As DNA, the CDR3 is TGTGCCAGCAGCTTACTGGGTTCCTCTGGGGCCAACGTCCTGACTTTC. The whole variable domain, filled in from reference TRBV7-2 and TRBJ2-6, reads GAGVSQSPSNKVTEKGKDVELRCDPISGHTALYWYRQSLGQGLEFLIYFQGNSAPDKSGLPSDRFSAERTGGSVSTLTIQRTQQEDSAVYLCASSLLGSSGANVLTFGAGSRLTVL.